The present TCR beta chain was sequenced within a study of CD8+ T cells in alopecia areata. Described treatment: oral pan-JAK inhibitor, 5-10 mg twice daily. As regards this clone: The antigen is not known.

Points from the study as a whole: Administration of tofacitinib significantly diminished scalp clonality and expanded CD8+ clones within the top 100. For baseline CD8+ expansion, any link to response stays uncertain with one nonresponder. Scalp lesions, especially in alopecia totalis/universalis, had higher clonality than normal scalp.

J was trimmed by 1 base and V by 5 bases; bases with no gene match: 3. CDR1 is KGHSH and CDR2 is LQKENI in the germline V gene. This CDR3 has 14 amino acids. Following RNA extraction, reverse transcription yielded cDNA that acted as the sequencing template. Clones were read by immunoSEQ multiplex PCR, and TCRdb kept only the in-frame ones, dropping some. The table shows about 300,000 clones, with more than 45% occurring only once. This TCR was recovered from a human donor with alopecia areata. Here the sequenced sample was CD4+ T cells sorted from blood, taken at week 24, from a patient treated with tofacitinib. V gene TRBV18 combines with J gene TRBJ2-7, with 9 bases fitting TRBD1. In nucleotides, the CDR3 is TGTGCCAGCTCAGCCGGGACAGGGTCCTACGAGCAGTACTTC. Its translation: CASSAGTGSYEQYF. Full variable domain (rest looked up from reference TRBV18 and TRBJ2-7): NAGVMQNPRHLVRRRGQEARLRCSPMKGHSHVYWYRQLPEEGLKFMVYLQKENIIDESGMPKERFSAEFPKEGPSILRIQQVVRGDSAAYFCASSAGTGSYEQYFGPGTRLTVT.